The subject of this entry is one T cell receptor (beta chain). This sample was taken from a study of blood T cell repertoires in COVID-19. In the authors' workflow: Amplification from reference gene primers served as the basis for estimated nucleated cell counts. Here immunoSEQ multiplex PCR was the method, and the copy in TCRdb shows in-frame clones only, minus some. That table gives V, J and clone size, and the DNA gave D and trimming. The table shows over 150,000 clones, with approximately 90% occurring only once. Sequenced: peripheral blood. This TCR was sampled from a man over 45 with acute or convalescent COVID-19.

The CDR3 DNA is TGTGCCATCAGTGAGAACAGTTATGAAGCTTTCTTT. It codes for CAISENSYEAFF. This rearrangement joins TRBV10-3 to TRBJ1-1; D unclear. CDR1 is ENHRY and CDR2 is SYGVKD in the germline V gene. The CDR3 has 12 residues. Trimming pared 2 bases from V and 7 bases from J, leaving 8 bases between.